Presented here are 5 T cell receptor beta chains from one specimen sequenced in a study of shared clonotypes between healthy human individuals (dated by TCRdb to 2018 to 2020). Library generation was performed with the immunoSEQ multiplex PCR assay. TCRdb's version of the immuneACCESS table is confined to in-frame rearrangements and falls short of the full clone set. An unresolved V gene accounts for under half of the shortfall where checked; the remainder is of unknown origin. This sample holds 2 million to 2.5 million clones; around 93% were observed only once. 0.3% to 0.45% of the sample is taken by the ten largest. Sequencing used naive CD4+ T cells from PBMCs. Read against the paper, the sample's cell subset or site label means: CD45RA+ positively selected. The receptor source for this set is a man between 18 and 35 years old in good health. Some clones in this sample may be carry-over from other donors' samples.

The chain links TRBV15 to TRBJ2-1; the D is unclear. Germline V gene sequence: CDR1 LNHNV, CDR2 YYDKDF (reference sequence). V was trimmed by 2 bases and J by 3 bases, leaving 11 bases between them. CDR3 length: 15 amino acids. Here the CDR3 reads CATSRRIVGYNEQFF. CDR3 DNA sequence: TGTGCCACCAGCAGAAGAATAGTAGGCTACAATGAGCAGTTCTTC. Variable domain in full (rest from reference TRBV15 and TRBJ2-1): DAMVIQNPRYQVTQFGKPVTLSCSQTLNHNVMYWYQQKSSQAPKLLFHYYDKDFNNEADTPDNFQSRRPNTSFCFLDIRSPGLGDTAMYLCATSRRIVGYNEQFFGPGTRLTVL.

Only a few counts were recorded for this clone. The chain carries TRBV30 and TRBJ1-4, with 8 bases identical to TRBD1. After removal of 2 bases from V and 7 bases from J, the junction contained 3 bases not matched to a gene. The CDR3 spans 13 residues. CDR1 and CDR2 (germline): GTSNPN, SVGIG (reference sequence). This CDR3 reads CAWSRTGREKLFF. CDR3 DNA: TGTGCCTGGAGTCGGACAGGGCGTGAAAAACTGTTTTTT.

This chain connects TRBV7-3 to TRBJ2-1; D is undetermined. This CDR3 comprises 13 residues. V was trimmed by 2 bases and J by 5 bases, leaving 7 bases between them. The germline V gene encodes CDR1 SGHTA and CDR2 FQGTGA. CDR3: CASSLLGDNEQFF. CDR3 in DNA: TGTGCCAGCAGCTTATTAGGTGACAATGAGCAGTTCTTC. The full variable domain, completed using reference TRBV7-3 and TRBJ2-1, is GAGVSQTPSNKVTEKGKYVELRCDPISGHTALYWYRQSLGQGPEFLIYFQGTGAADDSGLPNDRFFAVRPEGSVSTLKIQRTERGDSAVYLCASSLLGDNEQFFGPGTRLTVL.

The chain links TRBV7-9 to TRBJ2-1; TRBD1 or TRBD2 may be the D gene (6 bases each). CDR1 is SEHNR and CDR2 is FQNEAQ in the germline V gene (reference sequence). The CDR3 spans 14 residues. The germline V and J ends were trimmed by 6 bases and 9 bases, with 18 bases remaining between them. In DNA form, the CDR3 reads TGTGCCAGCAGAGATACAGGGAGGCGGGCTGAGCAGTTCTTC. Translated, it gives CASRDTGRRAEQFF.

A word on this clone: This specimen includes other DNA sequences encoding the same CDR3. The chain couples TRBV25-1 to TRBJ2-5; D is perhaps TRBD1 (6 bases). This CDR3 has 13 amino acids. Trimming removed 2 bases at V and 5 bases at J, with 9 bases between. The germline gives CDR1 MGHDK, CDR2 SYGVNS. DNA of the CDR3: TGTGCCAGCAGTGAAGGGGGCCGGGAGACCCAGTACTTC. Its translation is CASSEGGRETQYF. Based on the CDR3 plus reference TRBV25-1 and TRBJ2-5, the full variable domain is EADIYQTPRYLVIGTGKKITLECSQTMGHDKMYWYQQDPGMELHLIHYSYGVNSTEKGDLSSESTVSRIRTEHFPLTLESARPSHTSQYLCASSEGGRETQYFGPGTRLLVL.